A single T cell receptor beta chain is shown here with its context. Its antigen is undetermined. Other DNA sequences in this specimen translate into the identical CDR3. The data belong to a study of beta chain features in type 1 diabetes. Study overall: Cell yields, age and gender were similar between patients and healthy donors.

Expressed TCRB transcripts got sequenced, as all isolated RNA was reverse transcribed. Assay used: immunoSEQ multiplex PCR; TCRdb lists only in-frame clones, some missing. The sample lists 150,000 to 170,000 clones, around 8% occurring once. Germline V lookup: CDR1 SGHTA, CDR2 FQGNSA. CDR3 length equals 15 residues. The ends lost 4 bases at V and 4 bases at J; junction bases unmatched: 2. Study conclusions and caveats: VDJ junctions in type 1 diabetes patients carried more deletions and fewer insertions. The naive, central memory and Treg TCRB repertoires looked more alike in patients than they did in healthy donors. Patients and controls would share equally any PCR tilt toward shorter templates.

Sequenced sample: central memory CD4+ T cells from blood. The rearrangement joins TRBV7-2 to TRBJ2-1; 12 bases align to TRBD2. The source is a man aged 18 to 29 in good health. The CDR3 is CASSSLAGGYNEQFF. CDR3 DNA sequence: TGTGCCAGCAGCTCCCTAGCGGGGGGGTACAATGAGCAGTTCTTC.